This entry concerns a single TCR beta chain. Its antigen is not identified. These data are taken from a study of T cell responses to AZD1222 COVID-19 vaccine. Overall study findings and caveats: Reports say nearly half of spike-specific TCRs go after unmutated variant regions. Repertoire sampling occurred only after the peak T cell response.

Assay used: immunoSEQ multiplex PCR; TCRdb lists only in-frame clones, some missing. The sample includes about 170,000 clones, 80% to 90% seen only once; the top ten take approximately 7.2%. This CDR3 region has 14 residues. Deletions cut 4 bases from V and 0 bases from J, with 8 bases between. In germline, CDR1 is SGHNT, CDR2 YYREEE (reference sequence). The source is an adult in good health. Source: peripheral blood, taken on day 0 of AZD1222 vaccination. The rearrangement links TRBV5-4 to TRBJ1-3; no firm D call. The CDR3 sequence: CASSPGNSGNTIYF. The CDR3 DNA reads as TGTGCCAGCAGCCCGGGTAACTCTGGAAACACCATATATTTT. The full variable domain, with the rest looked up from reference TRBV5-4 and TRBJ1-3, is ETGVTQSPTHLIKTRGQQVTLRCSSQSGHNTVSWYQQALGQGPQFIFQYYREEENGRGNFPPRFSGLQFPNYSSELNVNALELDDSALYLCASSPGNSGNTIYFGEGSWLTVV.